This T cell receptor beta chain was obtained from a study of cytomegalovirus exposure and HLA in healthy donors. Researchers ran the PCR with 60 Vbeta and 13 Jbeta primers. Clones were sequenced by immunoSEQ multiplex PCR, and TCRdb holds only the in-frame ones, with some missing. The sample contains approximately 40,000 clones, 66% of which appear only once. Germline assignment: CDR1 SGHNT and CDR2 YYREEE (reference sequence). V was pared by 2 bases and J by 6 bases, with 12 bases of the junction left unmatched. There are 18 residues in the CDR3. The receptor comes from a man aged 50 to 60 in good health and CMV-seropositive. The sequencing input was PBMCs. The chain links TRBV5-4 to TRBJ2-3; 13 bases match TRBD2. The CDR3 is CASSLLAGGPPKRDTQYF. The CDR3 bases are TGTGCCAGCAGCTTACTAGCGGGGGGGCCCCCGAAGCGTGATACGCAGTATTTT.